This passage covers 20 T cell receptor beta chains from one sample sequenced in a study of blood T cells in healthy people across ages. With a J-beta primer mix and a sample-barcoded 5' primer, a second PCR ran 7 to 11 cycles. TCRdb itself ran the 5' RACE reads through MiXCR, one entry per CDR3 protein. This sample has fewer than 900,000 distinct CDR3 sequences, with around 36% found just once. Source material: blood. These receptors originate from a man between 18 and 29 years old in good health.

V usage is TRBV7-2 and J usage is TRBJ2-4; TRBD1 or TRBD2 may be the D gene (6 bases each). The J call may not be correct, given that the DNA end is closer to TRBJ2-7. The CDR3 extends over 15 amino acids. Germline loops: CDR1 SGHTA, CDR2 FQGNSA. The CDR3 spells CASSLGQGRTYEQYF. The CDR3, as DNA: TGTGCCAGCAGCTTAGGGCAGGGGAGGACCTACGAGCAGTACTTC.

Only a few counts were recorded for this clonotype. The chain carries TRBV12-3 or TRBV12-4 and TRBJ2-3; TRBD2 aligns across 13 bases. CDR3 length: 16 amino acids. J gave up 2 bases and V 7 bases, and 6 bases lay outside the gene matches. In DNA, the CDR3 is TGTGCCAGCAACCCCACTAGCGGGGGGGACACAGATACGCAGTATTTT. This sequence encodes CASNPTSGGDTDTQYF.

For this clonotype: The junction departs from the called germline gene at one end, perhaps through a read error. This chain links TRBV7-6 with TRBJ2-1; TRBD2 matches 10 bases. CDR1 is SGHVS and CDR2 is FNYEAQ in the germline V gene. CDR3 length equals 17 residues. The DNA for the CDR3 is TGTGCTAGCAGCTTAGAGGCTAGCGGGGGTGCCTACAATGAGCAGTTCTTC. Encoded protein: CASSLEASGGAYNEQFF.

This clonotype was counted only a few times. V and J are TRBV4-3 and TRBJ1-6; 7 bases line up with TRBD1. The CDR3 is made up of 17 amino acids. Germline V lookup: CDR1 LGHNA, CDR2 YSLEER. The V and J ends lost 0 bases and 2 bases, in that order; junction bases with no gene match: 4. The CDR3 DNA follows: TGCGCCAGCAGCCAAGATCTCGGGACAGCCTATAATTCACCCCTCCACTTT. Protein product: CASSQDLGTAYNSPLHF.

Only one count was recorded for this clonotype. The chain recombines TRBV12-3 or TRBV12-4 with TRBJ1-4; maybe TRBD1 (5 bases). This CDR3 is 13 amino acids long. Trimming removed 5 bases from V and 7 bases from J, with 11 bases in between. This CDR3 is CASSPGPFEKLFF. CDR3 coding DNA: TGTGCCAGCAGTCCGGGACCTTTTGAAAAACTGTTTTTT.

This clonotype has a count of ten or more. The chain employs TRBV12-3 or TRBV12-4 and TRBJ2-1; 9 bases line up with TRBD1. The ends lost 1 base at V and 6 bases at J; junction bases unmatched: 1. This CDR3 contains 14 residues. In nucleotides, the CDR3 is TGTGCCAGCAGTTTAGGGACAGGGGTCAATGAGCAGTTCTTC. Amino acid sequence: CASSLGTGVNEQFF.

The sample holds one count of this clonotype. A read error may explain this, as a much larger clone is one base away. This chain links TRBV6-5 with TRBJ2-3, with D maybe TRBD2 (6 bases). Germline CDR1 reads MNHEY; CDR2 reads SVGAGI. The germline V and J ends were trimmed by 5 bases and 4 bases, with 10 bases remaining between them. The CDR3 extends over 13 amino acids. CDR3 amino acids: CASSVRESDTQYF. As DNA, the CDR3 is TGTGCCAGCAGTGTCCGGGAGTCAGATACGCAGTATTTT.

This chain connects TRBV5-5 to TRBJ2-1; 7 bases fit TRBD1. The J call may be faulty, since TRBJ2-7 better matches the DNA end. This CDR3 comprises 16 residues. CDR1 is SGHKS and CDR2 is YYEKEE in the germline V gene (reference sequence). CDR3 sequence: CASSNDRASSYNEQYF. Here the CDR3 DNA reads TGTGCCAGCAGCAACGACAGGGCGAGCTCCTACAATGAGCAGTACTTC.

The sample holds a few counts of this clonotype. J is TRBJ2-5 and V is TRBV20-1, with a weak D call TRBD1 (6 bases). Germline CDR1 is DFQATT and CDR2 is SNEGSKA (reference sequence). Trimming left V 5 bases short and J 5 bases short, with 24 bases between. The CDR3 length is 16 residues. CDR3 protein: CSAAHTGSFQAETQYF. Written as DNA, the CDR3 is TGCAGTGCTGCCCACACAGGGTCGTTTCAAGCGGAGACCCAGTACTTC.

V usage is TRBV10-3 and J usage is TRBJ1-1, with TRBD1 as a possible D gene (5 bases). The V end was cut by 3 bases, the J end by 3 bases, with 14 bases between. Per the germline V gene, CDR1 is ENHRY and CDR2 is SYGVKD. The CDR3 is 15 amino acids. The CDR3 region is CAISDSTGDYTEAFF. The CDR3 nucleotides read TGTGCCATCAGTGATTCGACGGGGGACTACACTGAAGCTTTCTTT.

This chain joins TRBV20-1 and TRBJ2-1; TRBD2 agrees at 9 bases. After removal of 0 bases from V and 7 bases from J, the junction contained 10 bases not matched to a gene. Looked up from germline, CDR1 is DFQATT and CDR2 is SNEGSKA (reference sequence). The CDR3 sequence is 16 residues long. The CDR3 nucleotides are TGCAGTGCTAGAGATCGAGTCCGGCTAGCGGGGAATGAGCAGTTCTTC. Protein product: CSARDRVRLAGNEQFF.

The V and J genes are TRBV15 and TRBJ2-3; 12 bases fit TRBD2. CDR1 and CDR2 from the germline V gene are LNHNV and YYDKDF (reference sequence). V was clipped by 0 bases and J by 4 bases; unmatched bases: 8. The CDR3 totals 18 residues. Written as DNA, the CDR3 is TGTGCCACCAGCAGAGATCTCCCGACTAGCGGGAGCTCAGATACGCAGTATTTT. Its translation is CATSRDLPTSGSSDTQYF. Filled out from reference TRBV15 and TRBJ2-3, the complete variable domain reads DAMVIQNPRYQVTQFGKPVTLSCSQTLNHNVMYWYQQKSSQAPKLLFHYYDKDFNNEADTPDNFQSRRPNTSFCFLDIRSPGLGDTAMYLCATSRDLPTSGSSDTQYFGPGTRLTVL.

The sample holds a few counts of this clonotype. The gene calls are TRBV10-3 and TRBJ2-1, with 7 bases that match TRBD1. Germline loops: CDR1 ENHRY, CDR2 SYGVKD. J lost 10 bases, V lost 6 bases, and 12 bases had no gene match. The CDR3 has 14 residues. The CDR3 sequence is CAIRGTDRVPEQFF. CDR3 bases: TGTGCCATCAGAGGGACAGACCGAGTACCCGAGCAGTTCTTC.

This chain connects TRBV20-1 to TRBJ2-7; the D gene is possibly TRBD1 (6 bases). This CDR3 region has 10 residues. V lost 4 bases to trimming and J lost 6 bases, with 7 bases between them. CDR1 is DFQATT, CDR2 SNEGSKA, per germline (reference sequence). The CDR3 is CSAKGVEQYF. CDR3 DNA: TGCAGTGCTAAGGGGGTCGAGCAGTACTTC.

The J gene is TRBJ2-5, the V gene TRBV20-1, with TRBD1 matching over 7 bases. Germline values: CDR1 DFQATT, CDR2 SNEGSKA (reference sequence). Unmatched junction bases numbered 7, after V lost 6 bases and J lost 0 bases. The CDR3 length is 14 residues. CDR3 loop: CSAFGTAYQETQYF. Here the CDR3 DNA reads TGCAGTGCATTCGGGACAGCCTACCAAGAGACCCAGTACTTC.

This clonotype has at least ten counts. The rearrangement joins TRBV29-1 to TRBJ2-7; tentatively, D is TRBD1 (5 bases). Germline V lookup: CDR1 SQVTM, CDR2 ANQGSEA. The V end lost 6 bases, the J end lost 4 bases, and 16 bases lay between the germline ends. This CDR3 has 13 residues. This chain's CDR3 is CSVQGVLLYEQYF. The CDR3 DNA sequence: TGCAGCGTGCAGGGTGTATTATTGTACGAGCAGTACTTC.

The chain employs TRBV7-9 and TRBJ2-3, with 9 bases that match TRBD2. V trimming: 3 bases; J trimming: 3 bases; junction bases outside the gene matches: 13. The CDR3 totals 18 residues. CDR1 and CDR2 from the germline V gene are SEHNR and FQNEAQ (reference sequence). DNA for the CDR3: TGTGCCAGCAGCTTCCCCCTTCAGACTAGCGGAGGTACAGATACGCAGTATTTT. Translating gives CASSFPLQTSGGTDTQYF.

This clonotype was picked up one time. CDR3 residues: CASGAGAVEEKLFF. The CDR3 nucleotides read TGTGCCAGCGGGGCAGGGGCCGTCGAAGAAAAACTGTTTTTT. V gene TRBV28 combines with J gene TRBJ1-4, with D perhaps matching TRBD1 (6 bases). The V gene's germline CDR1 is MDHEN and CDR2 SYDVKM. Trimming pared 8 bases from V and 8 bases from J, leaving 18 bases between. CDR3 length: 14 residues.

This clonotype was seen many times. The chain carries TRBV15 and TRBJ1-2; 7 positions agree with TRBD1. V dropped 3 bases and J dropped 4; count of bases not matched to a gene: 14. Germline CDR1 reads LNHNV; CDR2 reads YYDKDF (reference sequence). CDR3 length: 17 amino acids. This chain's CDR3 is CATSSRDSTRHLYGYTF. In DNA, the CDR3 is TGTGCCACCAGCAGCCGGGACAGCACCAGGCATCTCTATGGCTACACCTTC. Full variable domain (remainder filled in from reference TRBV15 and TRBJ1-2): DAMVIQNPRYQVTQFGKPVTLSCSQTLNHNVMYWYQQKSSQAPKLLFHYYDKDFNNEADTPDNFQSRRPNTSFCFLDIRSPGLGDTAMYLCATSSRDSTRHLYGYTFGSGTRLTVV.

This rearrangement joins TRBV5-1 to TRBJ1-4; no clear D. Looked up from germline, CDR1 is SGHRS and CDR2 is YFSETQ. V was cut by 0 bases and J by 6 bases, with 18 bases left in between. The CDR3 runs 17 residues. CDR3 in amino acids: CASSLGGPSFGDEKLFF. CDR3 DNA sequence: TGCGCCAGCAGCTTGGGAGGGCCATCCTTTGGGGATGAAAAACTGTTTTTT.